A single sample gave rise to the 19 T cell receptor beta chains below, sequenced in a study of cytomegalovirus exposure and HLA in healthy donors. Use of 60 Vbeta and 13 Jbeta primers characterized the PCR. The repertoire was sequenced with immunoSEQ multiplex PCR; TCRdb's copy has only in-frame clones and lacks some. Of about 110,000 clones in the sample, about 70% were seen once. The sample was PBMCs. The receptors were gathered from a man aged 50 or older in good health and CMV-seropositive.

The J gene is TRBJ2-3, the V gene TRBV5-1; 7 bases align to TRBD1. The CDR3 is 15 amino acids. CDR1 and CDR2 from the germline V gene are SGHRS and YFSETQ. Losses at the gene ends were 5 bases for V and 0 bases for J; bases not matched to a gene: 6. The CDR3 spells CASSPQGESTDTQYF. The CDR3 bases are TGCGCCAGCAGTCCTCAGGGGGAAAGCACAGATACGCAGTATTTT.

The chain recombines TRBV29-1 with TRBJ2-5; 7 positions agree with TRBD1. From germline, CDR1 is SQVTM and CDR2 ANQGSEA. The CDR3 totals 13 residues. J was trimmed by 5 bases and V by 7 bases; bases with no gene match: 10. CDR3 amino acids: CSAQESRGETQYF. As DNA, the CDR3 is TGCAGCGCCCAGGAGAGCAGGGGGGAGACCCAGTACTTC.

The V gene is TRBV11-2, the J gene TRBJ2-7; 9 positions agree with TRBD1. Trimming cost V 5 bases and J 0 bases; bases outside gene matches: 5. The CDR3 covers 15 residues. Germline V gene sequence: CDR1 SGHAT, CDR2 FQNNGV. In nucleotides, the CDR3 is TGTGCCAGCAGCCTTTCGGACAGGGGCTCCTACGAGCAGTACTTC. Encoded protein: CASSLSDRGSYEQYF.

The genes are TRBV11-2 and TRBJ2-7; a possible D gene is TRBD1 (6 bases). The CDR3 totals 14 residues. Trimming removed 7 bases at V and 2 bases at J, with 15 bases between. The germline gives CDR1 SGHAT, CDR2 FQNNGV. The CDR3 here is CASTFSPGAYEQYF. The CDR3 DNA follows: TGTGCCAGCACTTTTAGTCCAGGGGCCTACGAGCAGTACTTC.

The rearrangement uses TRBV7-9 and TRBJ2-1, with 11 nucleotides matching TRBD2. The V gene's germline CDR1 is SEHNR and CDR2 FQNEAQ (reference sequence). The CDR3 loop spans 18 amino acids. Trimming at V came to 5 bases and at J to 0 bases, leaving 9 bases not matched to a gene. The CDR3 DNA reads TGTGCCAGCAGCCCCGGGACTAGCGGAGGGTTCTCCTACAATGAGCAGTTCTTC. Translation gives CASSPGTSGGFSYNEQFF. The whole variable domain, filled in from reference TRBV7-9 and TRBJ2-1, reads DTGVSQNPRHKITKRGQNVTFRCDPISEHNRLYWYRQTLGQGPEFLTYFQNEAQLEKSRLLSDRFSAERPKGSFSTLEIQRTEQGDSAMYLCASSPGTSGGFSYNEQFFGPGTRLTVL.

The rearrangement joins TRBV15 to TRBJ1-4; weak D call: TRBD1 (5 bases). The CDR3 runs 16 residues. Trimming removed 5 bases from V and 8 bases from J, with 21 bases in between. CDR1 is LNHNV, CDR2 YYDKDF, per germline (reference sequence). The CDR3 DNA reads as TGTGCCACCAGCTCAAGACCAGGGTTGCGATACGAAAAACTGTTTTTT. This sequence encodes CATSSRPGLRYEKLFF.

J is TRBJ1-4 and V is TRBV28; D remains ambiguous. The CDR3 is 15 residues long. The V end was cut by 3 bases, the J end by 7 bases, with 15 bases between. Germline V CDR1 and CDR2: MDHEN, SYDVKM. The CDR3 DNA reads TGTGCCAGCAGTTTTAGGGAAACTCGGGGTGAAAAACTGTTTTTT. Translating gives CASSFRETRGEKLFF.

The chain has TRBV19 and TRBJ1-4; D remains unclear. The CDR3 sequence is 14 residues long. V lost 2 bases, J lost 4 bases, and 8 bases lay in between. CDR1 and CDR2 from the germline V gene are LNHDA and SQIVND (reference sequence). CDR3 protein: CASSILGVNEKLFF. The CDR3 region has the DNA TGTGCCAGTAGTATATTGGGCGTTAATGAAAAACTGTTTTTT. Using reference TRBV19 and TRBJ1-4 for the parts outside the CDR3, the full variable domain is DGGITQSPKYLFRKEGQNVTLSCEQNLNHDAMYWYRQDPGQGLRLIYYSQIVNDFQKGDIAEGYSVSREKKESFPLTVTSAQKNPTAFYLCASSILGVNEKLFFGSGTQLSVL.

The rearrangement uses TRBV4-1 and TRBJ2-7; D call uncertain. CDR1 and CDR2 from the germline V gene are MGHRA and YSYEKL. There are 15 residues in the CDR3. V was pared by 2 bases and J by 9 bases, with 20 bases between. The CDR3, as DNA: TGCGCCAGCAGCCAACCCGATTCCGTACCTACGCGGCAGTACTTC. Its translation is CASSQPDSVPTRQYF.

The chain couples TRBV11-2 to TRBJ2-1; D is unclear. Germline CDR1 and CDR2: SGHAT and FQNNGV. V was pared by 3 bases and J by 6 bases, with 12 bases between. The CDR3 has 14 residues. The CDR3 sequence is CASSFGPLGNEQFF. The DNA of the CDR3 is TGTGCCAGCAGCTTTGGGCCCCTCGGCAATGAGCAGTTCTTC. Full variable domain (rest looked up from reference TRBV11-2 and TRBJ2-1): EAGVAQSPRYKIIEKRQSVAFWCNPISGHATLYWYQQILGQGPKLLIQFQNNGVVDDSQLPKDRFSAERLKGVDSTLKIQPAKLEDSAVYLCASSFGPLGNEQFFGPGTRLTVL.

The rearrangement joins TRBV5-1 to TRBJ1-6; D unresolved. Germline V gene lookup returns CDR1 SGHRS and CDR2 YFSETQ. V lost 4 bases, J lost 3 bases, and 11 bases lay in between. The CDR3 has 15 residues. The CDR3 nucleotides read TGCGCCAGCAGCGACTCGGGTGTCTATAATTCACCCCTCCACTTT. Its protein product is CASSDSGVYNSPLHF. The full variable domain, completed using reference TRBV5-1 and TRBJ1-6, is KAGVTQTPRYLIKTRGQQVTLSCSPISGHRSVSWYQQTPGQGLQFLFEYFSETQRNKGNFPGRFSGRQFSNSRSEMNVSTLELGDSALYLCASSDSGVYNSPLHFGNGTRLTVT.

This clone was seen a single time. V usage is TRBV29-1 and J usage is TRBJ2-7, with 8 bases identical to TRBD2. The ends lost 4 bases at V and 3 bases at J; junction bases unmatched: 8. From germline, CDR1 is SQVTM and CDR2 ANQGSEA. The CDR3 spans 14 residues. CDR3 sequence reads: CSVAGGVTIYEQYF. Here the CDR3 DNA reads TGCAGCGTTGCGGGGGGGGTAACCATCTACGAGCAGTACTTC.

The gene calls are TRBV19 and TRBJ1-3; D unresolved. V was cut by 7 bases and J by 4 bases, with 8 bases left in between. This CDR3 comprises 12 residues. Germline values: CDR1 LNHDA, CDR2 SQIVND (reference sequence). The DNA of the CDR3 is TGTGCCAGTATGCGGCAGGGAAACACCATATATTTT. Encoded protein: CASMRQGNTIYF.

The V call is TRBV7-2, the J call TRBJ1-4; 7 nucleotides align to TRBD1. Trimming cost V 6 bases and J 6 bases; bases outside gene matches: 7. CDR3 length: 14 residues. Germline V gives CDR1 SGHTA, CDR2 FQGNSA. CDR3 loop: CASRARQGDEKLFF. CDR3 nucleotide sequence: TGTGCCAGCAGGGCAAGACAGGGAGATGAAAAACTGTTTTTT.

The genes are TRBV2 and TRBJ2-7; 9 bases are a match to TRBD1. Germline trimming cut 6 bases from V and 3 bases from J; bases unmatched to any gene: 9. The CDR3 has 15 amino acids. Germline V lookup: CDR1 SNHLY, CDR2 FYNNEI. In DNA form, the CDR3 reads TGTGCCAGCAGGCAGAGACAGGGGGGTTACTACGAGCAGTACTTC. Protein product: CASRQRQGGYYEQYF.

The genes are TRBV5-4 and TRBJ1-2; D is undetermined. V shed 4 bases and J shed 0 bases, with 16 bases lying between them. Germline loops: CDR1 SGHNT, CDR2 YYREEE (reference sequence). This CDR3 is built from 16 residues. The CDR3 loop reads CASSLWRQTPNYGYTF. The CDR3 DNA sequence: TGTGCCAGCAGCCTGTGGCGGCAGACTCCTAACTATGGCTACACCTTC.

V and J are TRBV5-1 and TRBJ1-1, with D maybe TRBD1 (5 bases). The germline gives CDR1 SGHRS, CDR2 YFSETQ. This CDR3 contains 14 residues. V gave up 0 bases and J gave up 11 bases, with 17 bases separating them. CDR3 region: CASSLASDISAAFF. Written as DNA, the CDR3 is TGCGCCAGCAGCTTGGCCTCGGACATTTCGGCGGCTTTCTTT.

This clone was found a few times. The CDR3 DNA follows: TGTGCCAGCAGCCTTAAAGCAGGGGCGGACTATGGCTACACCTTC. As protein: CASSLKAGADYGYTF. This chain joins TRBV11-2 and TRBJ1-2, with TRBD1 as a possible D gene (6 bases). CDR3 length equals 15 residues. Trimming took off 5 bases at V and 3 bases at J, with 16 bases between the two ends. Germline V gene sequence: CDR1 SGHAT, CDR2 FQNNGV.

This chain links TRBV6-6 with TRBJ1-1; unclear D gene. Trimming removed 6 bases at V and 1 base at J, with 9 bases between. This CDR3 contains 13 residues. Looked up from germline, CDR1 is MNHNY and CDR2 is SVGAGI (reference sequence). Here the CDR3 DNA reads TGTGCCAGCAGGGTACAGCCGAACACTGAAGCTTTCTTT. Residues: CASRVQPNTEAFF.